The 24 T cell receptor beta chains below all came from one sample that was sequenced in a study of shared clonotypes between healthy human individuals. The data were produced by immunoSEQ multiplex PCR, yet TCRdb's version contains in-frame clones alone and is incomplete. In the table there are over a million clones, around 76% of which are singletons. Sequencing used memory CD4+ T cells sorted from blood. This sample's subset: CD45RA-negative fraction. These receptors all come from a man younger than 35 in good health.

This chain links TRBV11-2 with TRBJ2-7; 12 positions agree with TRBD2. V was clipped by 5 bases and J by 3 bases; unmatched bases: 8. The CDR3 contains 16 residues. CDR1 is SGHAT, CDR2 FQNNGV, per germline. The CDR3 DNA reads TGTGCCAGCAGCCCCAGGACTAGCGGGACCCACTACGAGCAGTACTTC. Translation gives CASSPRTSGTHYEQYF. Full variable domain (outside the CDR3, taken from reference TRBV11-2 and TRBJ2-7): EAGVAQSPRYKIIEKRQSVAFWCNPISGHATLYWYQQILGQGPKLLIQFQNNGVVDDSQLPKDRFSAERLKGVDSTLKIQPAKLEDSAVYLCASSPRTSGTHYEQYFGPGTRLTVT.

The CDR3 DNA follows: TGTGCCAGCAGTGTCTACAGGGATAATGAAAAACTGTTTTTT. This sequence encodes CASSVYRDNEKLFF. The chain couples TRBV6-1 to TRBJ1-4, with D perhaps TRBD1 (6 bases). The CDR3 covers 14 residues. Trimming cost V 4 bases and J 4 bases, with 10 bases left between them. CDR1 MNHNS and CDR2 SASEGT come from the germline V gene.

The chain links TRBV6-5 to TRBJ2-2, with a possible D match to TRBD1 (6 bases). Germline CDR1 MNHEY, CDR2 SVGAGI. The CDR3 is 16 amino acids. V was pared by 0 bases and J by 5 bases, with 13 bases between. CDR3 sequence: CASSYSLQGNTGELFF. The CDR3 DNA reads as TGTGCCAGCAGTTACTCATTACAGGGAAATACCGGGGAGCTGTTTTTT.

The table lists this clone with a few counts. DNA for the CDR3: TGTGCCAGCAGCGTAATCGCTAGCAGCTACGAGCAGTACTTC. Translated: CASSVIASSYEQYF. V and J are TRBV9 and TRBJ2-7, with TRBD2 as a possible D gene (5 bases). V shed 1 base and J shed 3 bases, with 11 bases lying between them. Germline V gene data show CDR1 as SGDLS and CDR2 as YYNGEE. The CDR3 length is 14 residues.

The rearrangement joins TRBV7-2 to TRBJ2-5; the match to TRBD2 covers 8 bases. This CDR3 is 16 amino acids long. Trimming at V came to 4 bases and at J to 4 bases, leaving 11 bases not matched to a gene. CDR1 and CDR2 from the germline V gene are SGHTA and FQGNSA. CDR3 protein: CASSSLASGSSETQYF. The CDR3 DNA reads as TGTGCCAGCAGCTCCTTGGCAAGCGGGAGTTCAGAGACCCAGTACTTC.

About this clone itself: Other DNA sequences within the sample encode an identical CDR3. V gene TRBV6-1 combines with J gene TRBJ2-5; D tentatively fits TRBD1 or TRBD2 (5 bases each). The CDR3 runs to 15 residues. Trimming shortened V by 1 base and J by 1 base, and 10 bases separated the two germline ends. Per germline, CDR1 MNHNS and CDR2 SASEGT. The CDR3 DNA is TGTGCCAGCAGTGAAGGAGGGGTAAGCCAAGAGACCCAGTACTTC. Protein: CASSEGGVSQETQYF.

V and J are TRBV6-6 and TRBJ1-5; a weak D match, TRBD1 (5 bases). The germline CDR1 and CDR2 sequences are MNHNY and SVGAGI (reference sequence). The CDR3 loop spans 15 amino acids. With 4 bases removed from V and 1 base from J, the gap between germline ends came to 11 bases. CDR3 protein: CASSSPTGSNQPQHF. The CDR3 DNA reads TGTGCCAGCAGTTCCCCTACAGGCAGCAATCAGCCCCAGCATTTT.

The rearrangement joins TRBV6-1 to TRBJ2-1, with D perhaps being TRBD1 or TRBD2 (6 bases each). CDR3 size: 14 residues. Trimming took 8 bases from V and 0 from J, leaving 11 bases between them. Germline-derived CDR1 and CDR2 are MNHNS and SASEGT. The CDR3 bases are TGTGCCAGCGTAGCGGACAGCTCCTACAATGAGCAGTTCTTC. Its translation: CASVADSSYNEQFF.

This clone turned up a few times. The J gene is TRBJ2-1, the V gene TRBV10-1, with TRBD2 matching over 14 bases. J was trimmed by 6 bases and V by 6 bases; bases with no gene match: 4. CDR1 is WNHNN and CDR2 is SYGVQD in the germline V gene (reference sequence). CDR3 length equals 15 residues. The CDR3 sequence: CASSGTSGSRNEQFF. As DNA, the CDR3 is TGCGCCAGCAGCGGGACTAGCGGGAGTCGCAATGAGCAGTTCTTC.

Ten or more counts support this clone. This CDR3 is also generated by other DNA sequences in the sample. The chain recombines TRBV19 with TRBJ1-1; D call uncertain. The CDR3 is made up of 11 amino acids. The germline V gene encodes CDR1 LNHDA and CDR2 SQIVND (reference sequence). V was cut by 6 bases and J by 4 bases, with 6 bases left in between. CDR3 in amino acids: CASSVRTEAFF. CDR3 nucleotides: TGTGCCAGTAGCGTTCGCACTGAAGCTTTCTTT. The full variable domain, completed using reference TRBV19 and TRBJ1-1, is DGGITQSPKYLFRKEGQNVTLSCEQNLNHDAMYWYRQDPGQGLRLIYYSQIVNDFQKGDIAEGYSVSREKKESFPLTVTSAQKNPTAFYLCASSVRTEAFFGQGTRLTVV.

The CDR3 bases are TGTGCCAGCAGTAAAACAGGGATCGTCTACACTGAAGCTTTCTTT. This gives the protein CASSKTGIVYTEAFF. J is TRBJ1-1 and V is TRBV6-5, with D possibly TRBD1 on 6 matching bases. This CDR3 region has 15 residues. Germline V gene lookup returns CDR1 MNHEY and CDR2 SVGAGI. V was trimmed by 5 bases and J by 3 bases, leaving 16 bases between them.

This clone came up a few times. The rearrangement uses TRBV5-6 and TRBJ1-1, with no clear D. Germline V CDR1 and CDR2: SGHDT, YYEEEE. This CDR3 is 14 amino acids long. Trimming took off 2 bases at V and 2 bases at J, with 10 bases between the two ends. CDR3 coding DNA: TGTGCCAGCAGCTTTTTAGGGATTAACACTGAAGCTTTCTTT. This sequence encodes CASSFLGINTEAFF. Based on the CDR3 plus reference TRBV5-6 and TRBJ1-1, the full variable domain is DAGVTQSPTHLIKTRGQQVTLRCSPKSGHDTVSWYQQALGQGPQFIFQYYEEEERQRGNFPDRFSGHQFPNYSSELNVNALLLGDSALYLCASSFLGINTEAFFGQGTRLTVV.

The V gene is TRBV15, the J gene TRBJ2-3; D is unresolved. Looked up from germline, CDR1 is LNHNV and CDR2 is YYDKDF (reference sequence). The CDR3 covers 16 residues. Trimming left V 3 bases short and J 2 bases short, with 15 bases between. CDR3 sequence (DNA): TGTGCCACCAGCAGGAGAGTCGAAAGGAACACAGATACGCAGTATTTT. The encoded protein is CATSRRVERNTDTQYF. The full variable domain, rest sourced from reference TRBV15 and TRBJ2-3, is DAMVIQNPRYQVTQFGKPVTLSCSQTLNHNVMYWYQQKSSQAPKLLFHYYDKDFNNEADTPDNFQSRRPNTSFCFLDIRSPGLGDTAMYLCATSRRVERNTDTQYFGPGTRLTVL.

The CDR3, as DNA: TGTGCCAGCTCACCAGAGACAGTTAGCAATCAGCCCCAGCATTTT. It is translated as CASSPETVSNQPQHF. The chain combines TRBV18 with TRBJ1-5; tentatively, D is TRBD1 (5 bases). The germline gives CDR1 KGHSH, CDR2 LQKENI. V shed 2 bases and J shed 0 bases, with 8 bases lying between them. The CDR3 has 15 residues. Full variable domain (remainder filled in from reference TRBV18 and TRBJ1-5): NAGVMQNPRHLVRRRGQEARLRCSPMKGHSHVYWYRQLPEEGLKFMVYLQKENIIDESGMPKERFSAEFPKEGPSILRIQQVVRGDSAAYFCASSPETVSNQPQHFGDGTRLSIL.

Concerning this clone itself: Other DNA sequences within the sample encode an identical CDR3. The chain joins TRBV11-2 to TRBJ2-7, with TRBD1 matching over 8 bases. Germline V gene data show CDR1 as SGHAT and CDR2 as FQNNGV. This CDR3 has 13 residues. Unmatched junction bases numbered 3, after V lost 5 bases and J lost 3 bases. The CDR3 reads CASSRGQGYEQYF. The CDR3 DNA is TGTGCCAGCAGCAGAGGACAGGGCTACGAGCAGTACTTC.

This clone was counted a few times. The CDR3 sequence: CSASEMKGTEAFF. The CDR3 DNA follows: TGCAGCGCCAGCGAAATGAAGGGCACTGAAGCTTTCTTT. The chain joins TRBV29-1 to TRBJ1-1; no firm D call. V lost 7 bases and J 4 bases, leaving 16 bases between the germline ends. Germline CDR1 is SQVTM and CDR2 is ANQGSEA. The CDR3 consists of 13 residues. Supplemented by reference TRBV29-1 and TRBJ1-1, the full variable domain reads SAVISQKPSRDICQRGTSLTIQCQVDSQVTMMFWYRQQPGQSLTLIATANQGSEATYESGFVIDKFPISRPNLTFSTLTVSNMSPEDSSIYLCSASEMKGTEAFFGQGTRLTVV.

The chain combines TRBV27 with TRBJ1-4; D call uncertain. The CDR3 consists of 15 residues. Trimming stripped 2 bases from V and 5 bases from J, with 12 bases between. CDR1 MNHEY and CDR2 SMNVEV come from the germline V gene (reference sequence). CDR3: CASSLRADFNEKLFF. In DNA, the CDR3 is TGTGCCAGCAGTTTAAGAGCCGATTTCAATGAAAAACTGTTTTTT.

V gene TRBV30 combines with J gene TRBJ1-6, with a weak D call TRBD1 (6 bases). Germline CDR1 GTSNPN, CDR2 SVGIG (reference sequence). The CDR3 spans 14 residues. V shed 2 bases and J shed 5 bases, with 10 bases lying between them. The CDR3 DNA reads as TGTGCCTGGAGTTTCACAGGGAATAATTCACCCCTCCACTTT. It specifies CAWSFTGNNSPLHF.

The rearrangement links TRBV2 to TRBJ2-1; TRBD2 matches at 7 bases. CDR1 is SNHLY, CDR2 FYNNEI, per germline. J lost 4 bases, V lost 4 bases, and 4 bases had no gene match. The CDR3 contains 14 residues. The CDR3 DNA reads TGTGCCAGCAGTGCCTGGGGGGGATACAATGAGCAGTTCTTC. It codes for CASSAWGGYNEQFF.

This clone was seen only once. This chain uses TRBV19 with TRBJ2-3; TRBD1 or TRBD2 may be the D gene (5 bases each). The CDR3 loop spans 10 amino acids. V was cut by 8 bases and J by 6 bases, with 6 bases left in between. The germline CDR1 and CDR2 sequences are LNHDA and SQIVND (reference sequence). The CDR3 DNA follows: TGTGCCAGTTGGGGGGATACGCAGTATTTT. This encodes CASWGDTQYF.

The chain uses TRBV5-1 and TRBJ2-2; D is ambiguous. The CDR3 loop spans 16 amino acids. With 3 bases removed from V and 5 bases from J, the gap between germline ends came to 17 bases. Germline V gene sequence: CDR1 SGHRS, CDR2 YFSETQ. The CDR3 region is CASSYPHLDSTGELFF. Written as DNA, the CDR3 is TGCGCCAGCAGCTACCCCCATCTAGATAGTACCGGGGAGCTGTTTTTT.

A single count supports this clone. The chain has TRBV15 and TRBJ2-4; TRBD1 is a possible D gene (5 bases). Germline-derived CDR1 and CDR2 are LNHNV and YYDKDF (reference sequence). CDR3 size: 14 residues. Trimming left V 0 bases short and J 8 bases short, with 11 bases between. The CDR3 reads CATSRDGKGDIQYF. The CDR3 DNA follows: TGTGCCACCAGCAGAGATGGGAAAGGGGACATTCAGTACTTC.

This sequence joins TRBV30 and TRBJ2-7; 7 bases align to TRBD1. After removal of 5 bases from V and 6 bases from J, the junction contained 13 bases not matched to a gene. Germline values: CDR1 GTSNPN, CDR2 SVGIG (reference sequence). CDR3 length: 14 amino acids. This CDR3 reads CAWGETGRFLEQYF. The CDR3 DNA reads as TGTGCCTGGGGGGAGACAGGGCGATTTCTCGAGCAGTACTTC.

The V and J genes are TRBV6-1 and TRBJ2-1; D gene ambiguous. CDR1 and CDR2 (germline): MNHNS, SASEGT. V shed 2 bases and J shed 5 bases, with 7 bases lying between them. The CDR3 length is 13 residues. The CDR3 reads CASSERQNNEQFF. CDR3 sequence (DNA): TGTGCCAGCAGTGAACGGCAAAACAATGAGCAGTTCTTC.